A selection of T cell receptor beta chains follows, all from one sample in a study of CD8+ T cells in alopecia areata. Generated by immunoSEQ multiplex PCR, the TCRdb table keeps only in-frame clones and is missing some. The table records approximately 210,000 clones, 60% of them present only once. The specimen comprised CD4+ T cells sorted from blood, sampled at week 24, from a patient treated with tofacitinib. The receptors were sampled from a human donor with alopecia areata. CDR3s include the opening cysteine and the closing phenylalanine or tryptophan. Some rows have no size entry. The others give once, few or many, or a class for an expanded clone.

v_gene	abundance	CDR3aa
TRBV30	once	CAWSMGGKNYEQYF
TRBV20-1	.	CSANTGETQYF
TRBV29-1	.	CSVEWGRSTDTQYF
TRBV7-3	.	CASSLIGGTGKSGETQYF
TRBV9	.	CASTPAGGDSPLHF
TRBV27	once	CASRKTGVGTEAFF
TRBV2	.	CASTSGTDRGYTF
TRBV30	few	CASDPGQGFATNEKLFF
TRBV29-1	.	CSVEVQGLFTEAFF
TRBV7-2	.	CASSLGEGSTRNQPQHF
TRBV29-1	.	CSSLSGAEQFF
TRBV11-2	.	CASSLALEKTQYF
TRBV7-8	.	CASSSSSGRGTQYF
TRBV2	few	CASRSGPTLNTEAFF
TRBV29-1	few	CSAEGLLRNEQFF
TRBV29-1	.	CSGGLMNTEAFF
TRBV4-3	.	CASSQASGGFYEQYF
TRBV7-2	.	CASSLAGLSSYEQYF
TRBV4-3	few	CASSQDRAGGRNEQFF
TRBV15	.	CATSRDVGSNSPLHF
TRBV5-4	.	CASTQRGANTGELFF
TRBV4-2	few	CASSHGDRVVVGANVLTF
TRBV30	.	CAWRVGVNSPLHF
TRBV7-2	.	CASSLELGGSYEQYF
TRBV5-1	.	CASSPGVAGAEETQYF
TRBV29-1	.	CSVVRGRDTEAFF
TRBV10-3	.	CAISPQGANYGYTF
TRBV29-1	.	CSVEKTGTTNTEAFF
TRBV29-1	once	CSVGQGITGELFF
TRBV5-1	.	CASSLGTGKGYGYTF
TRBV5-1	.	CASSITGQGNEQYF
TRBV28	.	CASSLQGILFF
TRBV30	.	CAWSNKGFGYTF
TRBV30	.	CAWTGATGYTF
TRBV2	.	CAGRRVQETQYF
TRBV5-4	.	CASSLVLKPSGENTGELFF
TRBV5-1	.	CASSTGQRLTEAFF
TRBV30	once	CAWRAAGRATGELFF
TRBV6-5	few	CASKDSRYEQYF
TRBV29-1	.	CSVRLGGYGELFF
TRBV2	.	CASSEEGGGGRNQPQHF
TRBV15	.	CATSGGGRTANSPLHF
TRBV9	.	CASSAKTGATEAFF
TRBV5-1	.	CASSLGDRPNYGYTF
TRBV29-1	few	CSVVGEDYGYTF
TRBV29-1	.	CSVEGAGIKNYGYTF
TRBV29-1	.	CSDTLAETQYF
TRBV5-6	.	CASSPGSLAKNIQYF
TRBV29-1	.	CSVRTGKNIQYF
TRBV29-1	.	CSVESYTDTQYF
TRBV7-9	.	CASSISSGGIYEQYF
TRBV20-1	.	CSFQGASEAFF